These 15 T cell receptor beta chains were all obtained from the same sample, sequenced in a study of somatic mutations in cytotoxic T cells in rheumatoid arthritis. Repertoires were generated with immunoSEQ multiplex PCR, while TCRdb's copy carries only in-frame clones and drops some. The sample yields 25,000 to 30,000 clones, roughly 80% seen once. Sequencing was done on a sample of CD8+ T cells sorted from blood. These receptors came from a man aged 45-60 years in good health.

The V gene is TRBV5-4, the J gene TRBJ2-3; D perhaps matches TRBD2 (5 bases). Germline CDR1 reads SGHNT; CDR2 reads YYREEE (reference sequence). This CDR3 has 14 amino acids. V lost 3 bases, J lost 1 base, and 9 bases lay in between. CDR3 bases: TGTGCCAGCAGCTACGGGATGGGCACAGATACGCAGTATTTT. This codes for CASSYGMGTDTQYF.

This clone came up once. V and J are TRBV4-2 and TRBJ2-3; D is undetermined. Per the germline V gene, CDR1 is LGHNA and CDR2 is YNFKEQ. Between the trimmed V and J ends, which lost 0 bases and 2 bases, there was a span of 9 bases. The CDR3 loop spans 15 amino acids. CDR3 residues: CASSQEDRVTDTQYF. CDR3 coding DNA: TGTGCCAGCAGCCAAGAGGACCGAGTCACAGATACGCAGTATTTT.

The chain couples TRBV6-1 to TRBJ1-1, with 7 bases fitting TRBD1. This CDR3 has 14 residues. Unmatched junction bases numbered 10, after V lost 7 bases and J lost 5 bases. The germline V gene has CDR1 MNHNS and CDR2 SASEGT. CDR3 region: CASIPRQGGTEAFF. The DNA of the CDR3 is TGTGCCAGCATCCCCCGACAGGGCGGTACTGAAGCTTTCTTT.

This sequence joins TRBV12-5 and TRBJ2-1; no reliable D call. Germline loops: CDR1 LGHNT, CDR2 FRNRAP. This CDR3 is 12 amino acids long. Trimming stripped 2 bases from V and 7 bases from J, with 6 bases between. Here the CDR3 DNA reads TGTGCTAGTGGTTTGATAAGAAATGAGCAGTTCTTC. The encoded protein is CASGLIRNEQFF.

V is TRBV5-1 and J is TRBJ2-2, with 9 bases that match TRBD2. The germline CDR1 and CDR2 sequences are SGHRS and YFSETQ. The CDR3 is made up of 16 amino acids. Trimming cost V 0 bases and J 7 bases; bases outside gene matches: 7. The CDR3 region is CASSLGLAGDIGELFF. The CDR3 nucleotides read TGCGCCAGCAGCTTGGGGTTAGCGGGAGATATCGGGGAGCTGTTTTTT. The variable domain in full, completed from reference TRBV5-1 and TRBJ2-2, reads KAGVTQTPRYLIKTRGQQVTLSCSPISGHRSVSWYQQTPGQGLQFLFEYFSETQRNKGNFPGRFSGRQFSNSRSEMNVSTLELGDSALYLCASSLGLAGDIGELFFGEGSRLTVL.

CDR3 sequence (DNA): TGTGCCAGCAGCGGGACAGGGGGCGGCTATGGCTACACCTTC. It specifies CASSGTGGGYGYTF. J is TRBJ1-2 and V is TRBV9; 11 nucleotides match TRBD1. The V segment lost 3 bases and the J segment 4 bases; nucleotides outside the gene matches: 2. CDR1 is SGDLS, CDR2 YYNGEE, per germline. The CDR3 spans 14 residues.

The chain uses TRBV5-1 and TRBJ1-1, with D possibly TRBD1 on 5 matching bases. The CDR3 loop spans 16 amino acids. The germline CDR1 and CDR2 sequences are SGHRS and YFSETQ. Trimming shortened V by 4 bases and J by 5 bases, and 21 bases separated the two germline ends. Here the CDR3 reads CASSPGSQGLVTEAFF. The DNA of the CDR3 is TGCGCCAGCAGCCCAGGAAGCCAGGGTTTGGTTACTGAAGCTTTCTTT.

This chain uses TRBV7-9 with TRBJ1-5; no reliable D call. The CDR3 totals 15 residues. Germline lookup yields CDR1 SEHNR and CDR2 FQNEAQ (reference sequence). V shed 5 bases and J shed 4 bases, with 15 bases lying between them. Here the CDR3 reads CASSPTGSPNQPQHF. For the CDR3, the DNA is TGTGCCAGCAGCCCTACCGGAAGCCCAAATCAGCCCCAGCATTTT.

The chain links TRBV2 to TRBJ2-5, with TRBD2 matching 10 bases. Germline trimming cut 3 bases from V and 4 bases from J; bases unmatched to any gene: 8. Germline V gives CDR1 SNHLY, CDR2 FYNNEI. The CDR3 runs to 16 residues. The CDR3 DNA reads as TGTGCCAGCAGTGACCAGACTAGCGGGCCAGGAGAGACCCAGTACTTC. Amino acid sequence: CASSDQTSGPGETQYF.

CDR3: CASTTHRDSYEQYF. As DNA, the CDR3 is TGTGCCAGCACCACCCACCGGGACAGCTACGAGCAGTACTTC. This chain links TRBV6-6 with TRBJ2-7; TRBD1 matches 7 bases. The CDR3 is made up of 14 amino acids. Germline trimming cut 7 bases from V and 3 bases from J; bases unmatched to any gene: 9. Looked up from germline, CDR1 is MNHNY and CDR2 is SVGAGI (reference sequence).

The chain links TRBV5-3 to TRBJ2-3; weak D call: TRBD2 (6 bases). TRBV5-3 falls under the ORF class, with uncertain function. Trimming removed 2 bases from V and 6 bases from J, with 16 bases in between. This CDR3 is 15 amino acids long. CDR3 residues: CARSFKLAGIDTQYF. DNA of the CDR3: TGTGCCAGAAGCTTTAAGTTGGCGGGAATCGATACGCAGTATTTT.

This clone was detected only once. The chain recombines TRBV5-6 with TRBJ2-2, with TRBD2 identical over 10 bases. CDR1 and CDR2 from the germline V gene are SGHDT and YYEEEE. The CDR3 is made up of 17 amino acids. Losses at the gene ends were 4 bases for V and 0 bases for J; bases not matched to a gene: 6. The CDR3 DNA reads as TGTGCCAGCAGCCAGGGACTAGCGATAGCGAACACCGGGGAGCTGTTTTTT. Amino acid sequence: CASSQGLAIANTGELFF.

A few counts support this clone. The chain carries TRBV7-9 and TRBJ1-2; 7 nucleotides match TRBD1. The ends lost 5 bases at V and 0 bases at J; junction bases unmatched: 9. The V gene's germline CDR1 is SEHNR and CDR2 FQNEAQ (reference sequence). The CDR3 runs to 16 residues. In DNA, the CDR3 is TGTGCCAGCAGCCTTGGACAGGTTCCGCCTAACTATGGCTACACCTTC. It encodes CASSLGQVPPNYGYTF. Based on the CDR3 plus reference TRBV7-9 and TRBJ1-2, the full variable domain is DTGVSQNPRHKITKRGQNVTFRCDPISEHNRLYWYRQTLGQGPEFLTYFQNEAQLEKSRLLSDRFSAERPKGSFSTLEIQRTEQGDSAMYLCASSLGQVPPNYGYTFGSGTRLTVV.

The V gene is TRBV27, the J gene TRBJ1-4; D possibly corresponds to TRBD1 (5 bases). V was cut by 6 bases and J by 8 bases, with 10 bases left in between. The CDR3 loop spans 12 amino acids. Germline V gene sequence: CDR1 MNHEY, CDR2 SMNVEV (reference sequence). CDR3 protein: CASRGVREKLFF. The CDR3 DNA is TGTGCCAGCAGAGGGGTTAGGGAAAAACTGTTTTTT.

The chain recombines TRBV19 with TRBJ1-5, with 8 nucleotides matching TRBD1. Germline V gene lookup returns CDR1 LNHDA and CDR2 SQIVND (reference sequence). This CDR3 has 15 amino acids. After removal of 10 bases from V and 8 bases from J, the junction contained 16 bases not matched to a gene. CDR3 protein: CAISLRDRLFEPQHF. Here the CDR3 DNA reads TGTGCCATCAGCCTCCGGGACAGGTTATTCGAGCCCCAGCATTTT.